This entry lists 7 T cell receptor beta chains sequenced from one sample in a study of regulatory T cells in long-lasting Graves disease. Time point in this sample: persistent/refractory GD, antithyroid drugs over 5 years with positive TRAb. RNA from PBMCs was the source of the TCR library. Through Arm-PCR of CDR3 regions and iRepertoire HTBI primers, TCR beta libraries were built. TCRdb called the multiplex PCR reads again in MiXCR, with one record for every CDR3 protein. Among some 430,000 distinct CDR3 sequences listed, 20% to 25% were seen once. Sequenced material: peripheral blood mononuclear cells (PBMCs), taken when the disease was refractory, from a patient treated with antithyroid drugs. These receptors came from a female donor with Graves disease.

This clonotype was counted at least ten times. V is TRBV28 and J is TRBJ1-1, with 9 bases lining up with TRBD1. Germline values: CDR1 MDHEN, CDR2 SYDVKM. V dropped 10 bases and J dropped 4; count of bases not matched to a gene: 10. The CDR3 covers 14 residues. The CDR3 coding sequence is TGTGCCACCGGGACAGGGCAAAAGGGCACTGAAGCTTTCTTT. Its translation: CATGTGQKGTEAFF.

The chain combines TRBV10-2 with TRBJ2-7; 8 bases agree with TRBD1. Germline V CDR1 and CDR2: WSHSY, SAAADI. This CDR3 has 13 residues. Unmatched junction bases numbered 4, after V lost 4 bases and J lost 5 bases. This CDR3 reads CASSVKQGDEQYF. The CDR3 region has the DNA TGCGCCAGCAGTGTCAAACAGGGGGACGAGCAGTACTTC.

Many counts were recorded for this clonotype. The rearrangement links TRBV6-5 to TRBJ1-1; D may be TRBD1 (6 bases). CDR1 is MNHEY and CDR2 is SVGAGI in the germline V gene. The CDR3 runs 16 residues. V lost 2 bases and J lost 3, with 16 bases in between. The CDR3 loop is CASSYGFRDIHTEAFF. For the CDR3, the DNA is TGTGCCAGCAGTTACGGATTCCGGGACATTCACACTGAAGCTTTCTTT.

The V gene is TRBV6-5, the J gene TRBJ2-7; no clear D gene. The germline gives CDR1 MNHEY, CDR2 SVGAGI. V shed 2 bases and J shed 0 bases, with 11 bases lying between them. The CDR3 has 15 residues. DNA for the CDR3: TGTGCCAGCAGTTACGGGGTCCCCAGCTCCTACGAGCAGTACTTC. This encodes CASSYGVPSSYEQYF.

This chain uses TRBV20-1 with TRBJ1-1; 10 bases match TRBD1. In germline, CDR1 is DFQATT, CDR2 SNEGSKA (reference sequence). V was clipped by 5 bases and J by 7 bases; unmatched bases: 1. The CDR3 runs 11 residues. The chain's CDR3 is CSAGTGVEAFF. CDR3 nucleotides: TGCAGTGCTGGGACAGGGGTTGAAGCTTTCTTT.

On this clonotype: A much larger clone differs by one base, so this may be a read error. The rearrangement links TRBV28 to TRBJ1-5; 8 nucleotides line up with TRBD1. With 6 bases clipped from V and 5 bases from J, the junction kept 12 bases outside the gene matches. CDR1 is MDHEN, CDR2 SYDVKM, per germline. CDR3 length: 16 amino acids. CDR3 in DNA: TGTGCCAGCAGCCGAGTAACACAGGGGGTGGATCAGCCCCAGCATTTT. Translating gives CASSRVTQGVDQPQHF.

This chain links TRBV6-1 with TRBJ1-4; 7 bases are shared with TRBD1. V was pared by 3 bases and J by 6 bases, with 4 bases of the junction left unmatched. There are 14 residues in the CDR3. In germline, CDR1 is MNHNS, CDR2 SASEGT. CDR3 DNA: TGTGCCAGCAGTGACCGGGACAGAGATGAAAAACTGTTTTTT. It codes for CASSDRDRDEKLFF.